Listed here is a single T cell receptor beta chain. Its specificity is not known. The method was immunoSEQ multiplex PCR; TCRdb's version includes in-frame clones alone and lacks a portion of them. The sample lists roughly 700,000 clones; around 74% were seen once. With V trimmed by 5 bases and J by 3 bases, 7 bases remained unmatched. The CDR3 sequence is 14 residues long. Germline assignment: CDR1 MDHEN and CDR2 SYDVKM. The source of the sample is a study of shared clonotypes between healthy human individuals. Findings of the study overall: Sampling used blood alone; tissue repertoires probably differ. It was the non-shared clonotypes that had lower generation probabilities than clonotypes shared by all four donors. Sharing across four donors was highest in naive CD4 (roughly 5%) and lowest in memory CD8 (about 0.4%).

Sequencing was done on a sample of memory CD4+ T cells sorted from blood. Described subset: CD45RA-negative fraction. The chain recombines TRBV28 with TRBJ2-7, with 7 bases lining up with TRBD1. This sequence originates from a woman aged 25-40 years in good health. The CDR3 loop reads CASSTSGGVYEQYF. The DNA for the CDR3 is TGTGCCAGCAGTACGTCAGGGGGTGTCTACGAGCAGTACTTC.